Below are 16 T cell receptor beta chains sequenced from a single sample in a study of T cells in Graves' hyperthyroidism and ophthalmopathy. TCR beta CDR3 regions were amplified from RNA. The TCR CDR3 was amplified in a first-round RT-PCR using the HTBI primer set. TCRdb processed the multiplex PCR reads anew with MiXCR; each CDR3 protein has one entry. The repertoire holds about half a million distinct CDR3 sequences, about 20% seen once, with approximately 54% in the top ten. Sequencing used blood. These receptor sequences come from a woman aged 65 to 85 with Graves' ophthalmopathy.

J is TRBJ1-1 and V is TRBV19; D unresolved. V was shortened by 0 bases and J by 13 bases, with 18 bases between the two germline ends. CDR3 length equals 14 residues. Germline CDR1 is LNHDA and CDR2 is SQIVND (reference sequence). Here the CDR3 reads CASSIDLSGFLDFF. The CDR3 DNA reads TGTGCCAGTAGTATAGATCTCTCCGGATTTCTTGATTTCTTT.

This clonotype occurred a few times. This chain links TRBV7-3 with TRBJ2-1; 13 nucleotides align to TRBD2. V lost 2 bases, J lost 6 bases, and 4 bases stayed unmatched. CDR1 is SGHTA, CDR2 FQGTGA, per germline. This CDR3 contains 16 residues. CDR3 DNA: TGTGCCAGCAGCTTACTAGGGACTAGCGGGATCAATGAGCAGTTCTTC. It encodes CASSLLGTSGINEQFF.

This clonotype turned up a few times. The rearrangement joins TRBV20-1 to TRBJ2-2; TRBD2 matches 9 bases. The CDR3 is made up of 16 amino acids. Germline V gene data show CDR1 as DFQATT and CDR2 as SNEGSKA (reference sequence). Trimming at V came to 4 bases and at J to 3 bases, leaving 9 bases not matched to a gene. CDR3 in amino acids: CSAKKAGGPYTGELFF. In DNA form, the CDR3 reads TGCAGTGCTAAGAAAGCGGGAGGCCCCTACACCGGGGAGCTGTTTTTT.

This clonotype was observed a handful of times. The CDR3 protein is CASSPGTSGSPYEQYF. The CDR3 nucleotides are TGTGCCAGCAGCCCCGGGACTAGCGGTTCCCCCTACGAGCAGTACTTC. The chain links TRBV7-9 to TRBJ2-7; 11 bases are a match to TRBD2. V dropped 5 bases and J dropped 2; count of bases not matched to a gene: 8. Germline values: CDR1 SEHNR, CDR2 FQNEAQ (reference sequence). CDR3 length: 16 residues.

Only a few counts were recorded for this clonotype. CDR3 in DNA: TGTGCCAGCGCCTCAAGAGGCTCTAATTCACCCCTCCACTTT. Translating gives CASASRGSNSPLHF. This chain joins TRBV27 and TRBJ1-6; the D is unclear. In germline, CDR1 is MNHEY, CDR2 SMNVEV (reference sequence). The ends were cut back, 8 bases at V and 6 bases at J, with 14 bases in the middle. The CDR3 is 14 residues long.

This clonotype was counted many times. CDR3 protein: CASSLGAGRVSGYGYTF. Here the CDR3 DNA reads TGTGCCAGCAGCTTAGGGGCAGGGAGAGTGAGTGGATATGGCTACACCTTC. The rearrangement links TRBV11-2 to TRBJ1-2, with D possibly matching TRBD1 (5 bases). V gave up 1 base and J gave up 5 bases, with 20 bases separating them. Germline V lookup: CDR1 SGHAT, CDR2 FQNNGV. The CDR3 sequence is 17 residues long. The complete variable domain, with remaining parts taken from reference TRBV11-2 and TRBJ1-2, reads EAGVAQSPRYKIIEKRQSVAFWCNPISGHATLYWYQQILGQGPKLLIQFQNNGVVDDSQLPKDRFSAERLKGVDSTLKIQPAKLEDSAVYLCASSLGAGRVSGYGYTFGSGTRLTVV.

There are many counts of this clonotype. The chain carries TRBV30 and TRBJ1-2; D gene ambiguous. This CDR3 has 14 amino acids. Germline CDR1 is GTSNPN and CDR2 is SVGIG (reference sequence). V lost 3 bases to trimming and J lost 6 bases, with 17 bases between them. CDR3 bases: TGTGCCTGGAGCGAGAACGGACGGTTTAATGGCTACACCTTC. This codes for CAWSENGRFNGYTF.

This chain joins TRBV20-1 and TRBJ2-3; 9 bases are shared with TRBD2. V trimming: 8 bases; J trimming: 3 bases; junction bases outside the gene matches: 6. The CDR3 sequence is 13 residues long. Germline V gives CDR1 DFQATT, CDR2 SNEGSKA (reference sequence). The CDR3 DNA sequence: TGCAGTTTCGTAGCGGGAGTTACAGATACGCAGTATTTT. It codes for CSFVAGVTDTQYF.

The chain carries TRBV5-8 and TRBJ2-5; 7 bases match TRBD1. V shed 1 base and J 4 bases; nucleotides not matched to a gene: 4. The CDR3 is made up of 14 amino acids. Looked up from germline, CDR1 is SGHTS and CDR2 is YDEGEE. Here the CDR3 DNA reads TGTGCCAGCAGCTTGAGGGGGCAATTAGAGACCCAGTACTTC. Its translation: CASSLRGQLETQYF.

This chain uses TRBV12-3 or TRBV12-4 with TRBJ2-6; D is ambiguous. V shed 6 bases and J shed 2 bases, with 2 bases lying between them. The CDR3 totals 12 residues. CDR3 bases: TGTGCCAGCAGGGCTGGGGCCAACGTCCTGACTTTC. It is translated as CASRAGANVLTF.

This clonotype was seen more than once but under ten times. V is TRBV6-1 and J is TRBJ1-2; TRBD1 matches at 11 bases. The length of the CDR3 is 14 residues. The J segment lost 7 bases and the V segment lost 7 bases, leaving 8 bases of the junction unmatched. Germline V gives CDR1 MNHNS, CDR2 SASEGT. The CDR3 DNA follows: TGTGCCAGCAAATCTGGCGGGACAGGGGGTGGCTACACCTTC. This sequence encodes CASKSGGTGGGYTF.

This chain links TRBV6-5 with TRBJ2-1, with TRBD2 as a possible D gene (5 bases). V dropped 1 base and J dropped 9 bases, with 13 bases sitting between them. CDR1 and CDR2 (germline): MNHEY, SVGAGI. This CDR3 is built from 14 residues. The CDR3 DNA sequence: TGTGCCAGCAGTTACTTGGGCGGGTCTCTTGAGCAGTTCTTC. Translating it yields CASSYLGGSLEQFF.

This clonotype was counted at least ten times. J is TRBJ2-3 and V is TRBV7-2; D possibly matches TRBD1 or TRBD2 (5 bases each). The CDR3 has 14 residues. CDR1 and CDR2 (germline): SGHTA, FQGNSA. V was cut by 4 bases and J by 10 bases, with 18 bases left in between. The chain's CDR3 is CASSSGADLRAQYF. The CDR3 bases are TGTGCCAGCAGCTCCGGGGCGGATTTGAGGGCGCAGTATTTT.

V gene TRBV12-3 or TRBV12-4 combines with J gene TRBJ2-2; TRBD2 agrees at 13 bases. The CDR3 spans 16 residues. J gave up 4 bases and V 5 bases, and 4 bases lay outside the gene matches. Written as DNA, the CDR3 is TGTGCCAGCAGTACTAGACTAGCGGGAGGCACCGGGGAGCTGTTTTTT. This translates into CASSTRLAGGTGELFF.

In DNA, the CDR3 is TGTGCCAGCAAGGTCGCGGGACAAATCCAAGAGACCCAGTACTTC. Protein sequence: CASKVAGQIQETQYF. V usage is TRBV7-8 and J usage is TRBJ2-5, with D perhaps being TRBD1 or TRBD2 (6 bases each). Germline V gene lookup returns CDR1 SGHVS and CDR2 FQNEAQ. V was cut by 7 bases and J by 1 base, with 16 bases left in between. The CDR3 length is 15 residues.

This clonotype was recorded many times. The V call is TRBV2, the J call TRBJ1-1, with unresolved D. The germline gives CDR1 SNHLY, CDR2 FYNNEI. This CDR3 region has 15 residues. Between the trimmed V and J ends, which lost 0 bases and 5 bases, there was a span of 13 bases. This CDR3 is CASSEAPRIGTEAFF. The CDR3 nucleotides read TGTGCCAGCAGTGAAGCGCCCAGGATAGGGACTGAAGCTTTCTTT.